The sequence of this T cell receptor beta chain was determined in a study of blood T cell repertoires in COVID-19 (dated by TCRdb to 2018 to 2020). The study in broad terms: The collaborator samples originated in the United States, Italy and Spain and spanned the acute and convalescent phases of COVID-19. The prospective study material was composed of cDNA or gDNA derived from T cells, B-cell-depleted T cells, or PBMCs. Deeply sampled blood TCRbeta repertoires from subjects exposed to, actively infected with, or recovered from COVID-19 were included in the dataset. The repertoires were released in a freely available public database meant as a resource for research on the immune response to SARS-CoV-2. Samples were obtained from the ongoing ImmuneRACE study (first 160 participants) and from over a thousand subjects provided by 6 global collaborators. Nearly every sample came with metadata listing a de-identified subject ID, COVID-19 status, age in years and sex. Where available, HLA class I and class II types were obtained from metadata supplied by the sample provider rather than from assay-based typing.

TCRbeta CDR3 regions were amplified from genomic DNA by means of the immunoSEQ Assay, a bias-controlled multiplex PCR. On the authors' methods: The number of nucleated cells in each sample was estimated by amplification of reference gene primers within the assay. To quantify the absolute abundance of each unique TCRbeta CDR3 rearrangement, sequence reads were collapsed and filtered. For each sample, productive Simpson clonality was calculated by taking the square root of Simpson's diversity index across productive rearrangements. TCRdb obtained this table from immuneACCESS and retained in-frame rearrangements with V and J assigned. These tables miss some clones; where compared with another copy, unresolved V genes account for less than half of the shortfall, and the remainder is unexplained. That table is the source of V, J and clone size, and D and trimming were worked out from the DNA. Across this sample there are about 170,000 clones, with roughly 84% seen only once. The ten largest clones take up approximately 11% of the sample.

The collaborating institutions used their own protocols to collect whole blood in K2EDTA tubes. For TCRbeta analysis, collaborator samples were shipped as frozen whole blood, as isolated PBMCs, or as DNA extracted from either sample type. Results and caveats for the whole study, not just this receptor: The amount of clinical and demographic metadata varied by source and participant and was provided uncurated.

On this clone itself: No cognate antigen has been identified for it. Base qualities were left out, and no much larger clone turns up one base away.

CDR1 SGHRS and CDR2 YFSETQ are derived from the germline V gene. The trim is 4 bases for V and 2 bases for J, with a gap of 10 bases between the germline ends. The CDR3 holds 14 amino acids from the cysteine to the phenylalanine. Only the CDR3 DNA is retained, 42 bases long and in frame from the first base. The sequenced sample was peripheral blood. The origin of this receptor is a man in his 70s with active or convalescent COVID-19. The V and J segments used are TRBV5-1 and TRBJ2-1, with the D gene not clear enough to name. The CDR3 region has the sequence CASSGSHPYNEQFF. The DNA is as follows: TGCGCCAGCAGCGGCTCCCACCCCTACAATGAGCAGTTCTTC.